The rows below give T cell receptor beta chains drawn from one sample of a study of blood T cell repertoires in COVID-19. Assay used: immunoSEQ multiplex PCR; TCRdb lists only in-frame clones, some missing. The data show some 50,000 clones, 85% to 90% seen once. Sample: peripheral blood. The receptors derive from a human donor in a cohort sampled during active COVID-19. Each CDR3 is given with its conserved first and last residue.

V	J	CDR3
TRBV28	TRBJ2-3	CASNRAGSTDTQYF
TRBV5-1	TRBJ2-1	CASSLEGTSGRNEQFF
TRBV10-1	TRBJ1-5	CASSETSTGTSNQPQHF
TRBV4-1	TRBJ2-3	CASSQDAALTDTQYF
TRBV29-1	TRBJ1-1	CSLGGSTEAFF
TRBV5-5	TRBJ1-5	CASSKGTAWGEHF
TRBV5-6	TRBJ2-5	CASSVDQETQYF
TRBV28	TRBJ2-7	CASSPHGRGLSYEQYF
TRBV5-4	TRBJ1-2	CASSPTRQALYGYTF
TRBV4-2	TRBJ2-7	CASSQEESGAYEQYF
TRBV9	TRBJ1-1	CASSGSFHTGYTEAFF
TRBV19	TRBJ1-2	CASNSDTGNTYGYTF
TRBV5-1	TRBJ2-7	CASSLDSSGYEQYF
TRBV4-2	TRBJ2-7	CASSQAGQDSSYEQYF
TRBV5-1	TRBJ2-3	CASSLGTSGTDTQYF
TRBV19	TRBJ2-7	CASSVLAGEQYF
TRBV6-5	TRBJ2-7	CASSRQETYEQYF
TRBV4-3	TRBJ1-1	CASSQSYPGQELTAHTEAFF
TRBV5-1	TRBJ1-1	CASSGGTGEARAFF